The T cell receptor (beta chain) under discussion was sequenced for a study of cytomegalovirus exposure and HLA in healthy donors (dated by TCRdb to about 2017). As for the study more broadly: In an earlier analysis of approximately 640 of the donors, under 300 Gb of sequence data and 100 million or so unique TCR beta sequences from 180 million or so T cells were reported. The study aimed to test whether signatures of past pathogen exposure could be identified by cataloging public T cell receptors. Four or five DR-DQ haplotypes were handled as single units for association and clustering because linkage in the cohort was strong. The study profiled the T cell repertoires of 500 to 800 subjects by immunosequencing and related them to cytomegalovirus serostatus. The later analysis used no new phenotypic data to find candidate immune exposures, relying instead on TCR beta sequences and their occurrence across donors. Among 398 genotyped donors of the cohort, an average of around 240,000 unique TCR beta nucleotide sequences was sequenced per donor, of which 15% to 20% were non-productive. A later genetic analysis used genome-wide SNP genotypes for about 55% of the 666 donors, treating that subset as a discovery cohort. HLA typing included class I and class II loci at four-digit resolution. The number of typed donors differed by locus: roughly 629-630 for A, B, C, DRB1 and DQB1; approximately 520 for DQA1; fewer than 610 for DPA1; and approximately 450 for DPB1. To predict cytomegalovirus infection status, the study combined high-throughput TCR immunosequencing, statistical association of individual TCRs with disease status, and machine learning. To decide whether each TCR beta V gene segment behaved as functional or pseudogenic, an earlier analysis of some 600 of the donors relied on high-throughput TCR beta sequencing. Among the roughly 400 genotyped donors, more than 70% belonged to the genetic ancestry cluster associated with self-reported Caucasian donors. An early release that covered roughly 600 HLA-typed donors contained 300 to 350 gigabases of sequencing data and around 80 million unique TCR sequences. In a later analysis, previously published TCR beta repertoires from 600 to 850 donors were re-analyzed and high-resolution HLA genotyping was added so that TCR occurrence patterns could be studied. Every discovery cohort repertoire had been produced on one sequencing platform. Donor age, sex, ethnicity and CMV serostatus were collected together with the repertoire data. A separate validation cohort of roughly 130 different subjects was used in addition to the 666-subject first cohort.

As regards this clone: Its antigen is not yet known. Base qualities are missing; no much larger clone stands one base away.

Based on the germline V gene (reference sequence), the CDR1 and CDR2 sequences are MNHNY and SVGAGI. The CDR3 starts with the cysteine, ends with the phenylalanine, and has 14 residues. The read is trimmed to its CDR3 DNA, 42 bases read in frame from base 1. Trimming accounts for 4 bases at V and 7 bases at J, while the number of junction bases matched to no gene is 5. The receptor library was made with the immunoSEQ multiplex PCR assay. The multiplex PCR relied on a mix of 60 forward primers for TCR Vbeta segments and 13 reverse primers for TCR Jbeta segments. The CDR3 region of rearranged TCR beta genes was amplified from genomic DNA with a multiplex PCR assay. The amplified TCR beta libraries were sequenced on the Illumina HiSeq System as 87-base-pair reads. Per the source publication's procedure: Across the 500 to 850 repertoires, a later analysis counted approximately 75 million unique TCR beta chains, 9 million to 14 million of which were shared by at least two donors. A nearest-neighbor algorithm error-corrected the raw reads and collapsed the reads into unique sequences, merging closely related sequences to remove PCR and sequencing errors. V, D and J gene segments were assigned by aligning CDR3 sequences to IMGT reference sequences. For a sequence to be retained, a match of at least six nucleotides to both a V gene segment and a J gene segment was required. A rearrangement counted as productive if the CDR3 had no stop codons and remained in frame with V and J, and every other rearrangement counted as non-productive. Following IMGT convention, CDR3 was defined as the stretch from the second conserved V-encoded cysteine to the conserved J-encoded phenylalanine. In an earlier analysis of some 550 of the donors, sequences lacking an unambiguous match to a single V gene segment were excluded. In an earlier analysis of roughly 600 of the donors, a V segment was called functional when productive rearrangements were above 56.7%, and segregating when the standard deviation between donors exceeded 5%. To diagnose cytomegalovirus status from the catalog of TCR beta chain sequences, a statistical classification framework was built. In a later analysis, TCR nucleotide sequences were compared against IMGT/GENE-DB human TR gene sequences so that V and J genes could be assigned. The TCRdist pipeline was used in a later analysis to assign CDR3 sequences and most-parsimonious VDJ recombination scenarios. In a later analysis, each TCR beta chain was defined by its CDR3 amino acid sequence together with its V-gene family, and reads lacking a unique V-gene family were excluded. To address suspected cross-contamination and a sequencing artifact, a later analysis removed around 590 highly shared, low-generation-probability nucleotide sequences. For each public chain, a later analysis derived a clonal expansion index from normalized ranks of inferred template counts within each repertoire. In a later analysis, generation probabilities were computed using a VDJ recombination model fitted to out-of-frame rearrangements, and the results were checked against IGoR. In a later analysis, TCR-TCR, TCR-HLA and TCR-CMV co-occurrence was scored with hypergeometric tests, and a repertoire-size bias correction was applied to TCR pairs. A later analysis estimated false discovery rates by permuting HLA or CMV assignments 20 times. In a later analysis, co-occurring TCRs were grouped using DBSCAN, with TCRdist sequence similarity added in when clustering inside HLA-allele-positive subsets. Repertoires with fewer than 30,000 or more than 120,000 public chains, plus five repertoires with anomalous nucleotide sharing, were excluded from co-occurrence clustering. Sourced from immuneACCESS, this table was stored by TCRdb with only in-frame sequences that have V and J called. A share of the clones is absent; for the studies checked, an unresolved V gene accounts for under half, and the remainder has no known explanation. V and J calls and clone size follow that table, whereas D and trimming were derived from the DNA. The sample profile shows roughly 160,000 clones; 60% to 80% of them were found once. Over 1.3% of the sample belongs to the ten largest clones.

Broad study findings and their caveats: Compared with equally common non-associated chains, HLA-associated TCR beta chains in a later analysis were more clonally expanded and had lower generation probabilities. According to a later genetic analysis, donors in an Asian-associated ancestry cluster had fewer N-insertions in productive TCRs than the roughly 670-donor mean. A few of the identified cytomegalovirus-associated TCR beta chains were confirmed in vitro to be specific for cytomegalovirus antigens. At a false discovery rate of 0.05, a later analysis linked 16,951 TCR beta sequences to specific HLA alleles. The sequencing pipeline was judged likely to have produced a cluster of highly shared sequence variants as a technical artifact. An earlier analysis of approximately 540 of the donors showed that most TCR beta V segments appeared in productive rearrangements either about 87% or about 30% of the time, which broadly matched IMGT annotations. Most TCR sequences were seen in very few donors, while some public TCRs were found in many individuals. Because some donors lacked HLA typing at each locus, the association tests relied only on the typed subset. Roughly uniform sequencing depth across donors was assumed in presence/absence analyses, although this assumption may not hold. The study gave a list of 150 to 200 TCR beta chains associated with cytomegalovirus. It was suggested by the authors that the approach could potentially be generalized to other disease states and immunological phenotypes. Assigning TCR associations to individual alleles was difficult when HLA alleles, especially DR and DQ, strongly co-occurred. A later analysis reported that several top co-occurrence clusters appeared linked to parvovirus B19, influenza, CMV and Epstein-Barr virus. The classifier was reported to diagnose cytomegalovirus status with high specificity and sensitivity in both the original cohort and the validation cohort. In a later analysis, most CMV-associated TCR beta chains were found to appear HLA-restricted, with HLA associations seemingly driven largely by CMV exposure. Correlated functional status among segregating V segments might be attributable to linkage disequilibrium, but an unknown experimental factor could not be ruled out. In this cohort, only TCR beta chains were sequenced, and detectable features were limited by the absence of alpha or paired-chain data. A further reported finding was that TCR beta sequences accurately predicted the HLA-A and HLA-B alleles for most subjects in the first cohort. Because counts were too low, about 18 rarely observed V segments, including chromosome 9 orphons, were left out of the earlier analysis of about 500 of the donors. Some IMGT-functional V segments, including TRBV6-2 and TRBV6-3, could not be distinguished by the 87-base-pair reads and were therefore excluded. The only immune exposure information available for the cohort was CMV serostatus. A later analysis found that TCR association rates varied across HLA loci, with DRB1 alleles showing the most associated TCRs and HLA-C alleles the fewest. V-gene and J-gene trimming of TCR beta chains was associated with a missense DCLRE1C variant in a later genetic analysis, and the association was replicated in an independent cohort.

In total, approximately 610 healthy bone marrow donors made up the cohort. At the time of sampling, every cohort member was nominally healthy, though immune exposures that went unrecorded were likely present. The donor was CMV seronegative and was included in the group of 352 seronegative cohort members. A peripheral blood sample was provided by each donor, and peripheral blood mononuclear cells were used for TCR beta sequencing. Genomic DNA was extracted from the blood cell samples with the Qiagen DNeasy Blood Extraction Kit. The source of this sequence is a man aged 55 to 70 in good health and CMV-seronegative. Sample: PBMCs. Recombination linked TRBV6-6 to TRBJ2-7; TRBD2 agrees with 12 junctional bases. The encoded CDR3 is CASSLLAGGGEQYF. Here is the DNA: TGTGCCAGCAGTTTACTAGCGGGGGGAGGAGAGCAGTACTTC.